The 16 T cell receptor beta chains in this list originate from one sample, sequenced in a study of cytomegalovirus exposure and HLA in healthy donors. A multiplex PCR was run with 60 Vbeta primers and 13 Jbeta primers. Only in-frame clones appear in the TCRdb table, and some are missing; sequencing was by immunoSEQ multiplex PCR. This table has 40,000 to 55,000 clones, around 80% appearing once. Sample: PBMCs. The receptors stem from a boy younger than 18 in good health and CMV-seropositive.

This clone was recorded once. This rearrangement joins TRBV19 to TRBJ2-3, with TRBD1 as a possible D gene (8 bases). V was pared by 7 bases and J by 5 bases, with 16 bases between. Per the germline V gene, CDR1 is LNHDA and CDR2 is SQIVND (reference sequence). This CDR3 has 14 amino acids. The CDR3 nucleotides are TGTGCCAGTAAACAGGGGGGGGCTGGAGATACGCAGTATTTT. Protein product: CASKQGGAGDTQYF.

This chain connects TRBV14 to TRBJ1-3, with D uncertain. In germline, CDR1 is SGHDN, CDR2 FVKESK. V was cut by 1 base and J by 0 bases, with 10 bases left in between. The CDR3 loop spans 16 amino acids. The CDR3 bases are TGTGCCAGCAGCCAAGCTCCGCTTAGCTCTGGAAACACCATATATTTT. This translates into CASSQAPLSSGNTIYF.

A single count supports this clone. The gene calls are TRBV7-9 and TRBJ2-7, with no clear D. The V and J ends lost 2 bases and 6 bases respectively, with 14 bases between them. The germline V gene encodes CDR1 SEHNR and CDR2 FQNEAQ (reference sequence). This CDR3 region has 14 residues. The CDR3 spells CASSLNAPVSEQYF. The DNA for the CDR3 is TGTGCCAGCAGCTTAAACGCACCGGTGTCCGAGCAGTACTTC. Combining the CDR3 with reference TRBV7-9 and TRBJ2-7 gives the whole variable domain DTGVSQNPRHKITKRGQNVTFRCDPISEHNRLYWYRQTLGQGPEFLTYFQNEAQLEKSRLLSDRFSAERPKGSFSTLEIQRTEQGDSAMYLCASSLNAPVSEQYFGPGTRLTVT.

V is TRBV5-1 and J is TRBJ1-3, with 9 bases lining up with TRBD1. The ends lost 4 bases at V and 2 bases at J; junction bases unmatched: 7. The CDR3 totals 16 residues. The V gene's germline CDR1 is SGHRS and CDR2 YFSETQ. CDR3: CASSPEGQGTGNTIYF. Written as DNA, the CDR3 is TGCGCCAGCAGCCCAGAGGGACAGGGAACTGGAAACACCATATATTTT.

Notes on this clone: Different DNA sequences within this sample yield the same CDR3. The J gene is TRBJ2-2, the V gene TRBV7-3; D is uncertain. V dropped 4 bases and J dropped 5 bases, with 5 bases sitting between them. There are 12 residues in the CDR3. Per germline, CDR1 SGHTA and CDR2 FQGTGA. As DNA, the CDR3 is TGTGCCAGCAGCTCGTCGACCGGGGAGCTGTTTTTT. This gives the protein CASSSSTGELFF.

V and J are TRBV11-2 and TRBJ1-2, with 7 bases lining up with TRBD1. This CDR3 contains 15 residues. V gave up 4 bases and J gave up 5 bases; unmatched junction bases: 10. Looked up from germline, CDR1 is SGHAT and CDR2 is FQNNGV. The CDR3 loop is CASSSDGTAWYGYTF. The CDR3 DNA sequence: TGTGCCAGCAGCTCTGATGGGACAGCATGGTATGGCTACACCTTC.

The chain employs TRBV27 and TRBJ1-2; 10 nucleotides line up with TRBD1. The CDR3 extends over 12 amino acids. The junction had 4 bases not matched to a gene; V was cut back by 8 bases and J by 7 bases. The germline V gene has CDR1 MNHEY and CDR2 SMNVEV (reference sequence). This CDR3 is CASGTGVGGYTF. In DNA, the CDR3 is TGTGCCAGCGGGACAGGGGTAGGTGGCTACACCTTC.

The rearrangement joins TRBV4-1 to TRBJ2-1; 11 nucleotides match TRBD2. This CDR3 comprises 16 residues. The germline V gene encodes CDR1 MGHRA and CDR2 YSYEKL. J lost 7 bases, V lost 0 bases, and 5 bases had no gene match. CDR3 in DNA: TGCGCCAGCAGCCAAGATCCCACTAGCGGGGGTAATGAGCAGTTCTTC. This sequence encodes CASSQDPTSGGNEQFF.

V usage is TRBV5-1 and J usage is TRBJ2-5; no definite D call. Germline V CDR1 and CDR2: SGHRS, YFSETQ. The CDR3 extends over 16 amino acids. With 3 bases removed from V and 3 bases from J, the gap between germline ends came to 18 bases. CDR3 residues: CASSSQGVASKETQYF. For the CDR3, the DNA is TGCGCCAGCAGCTCCCAAGGAGTGGCGAGTAAAGAGACCCAGTACTTC.

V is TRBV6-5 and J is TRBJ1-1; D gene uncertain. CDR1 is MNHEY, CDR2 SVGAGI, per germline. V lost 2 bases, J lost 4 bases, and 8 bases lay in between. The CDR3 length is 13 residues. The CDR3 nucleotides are TGTGCCAGCAGTTACGGCAGAGGCACTGAAGCTTTCTTT. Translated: CASSYGRGTEAFF.

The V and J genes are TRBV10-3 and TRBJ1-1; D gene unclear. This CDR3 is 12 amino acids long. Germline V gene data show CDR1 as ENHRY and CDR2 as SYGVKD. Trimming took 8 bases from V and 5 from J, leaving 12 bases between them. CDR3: CAIRGVRTEAFF. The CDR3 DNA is TGTGCCATCCGGGGAGTGAGGACTGAAGCTTTCTTT.

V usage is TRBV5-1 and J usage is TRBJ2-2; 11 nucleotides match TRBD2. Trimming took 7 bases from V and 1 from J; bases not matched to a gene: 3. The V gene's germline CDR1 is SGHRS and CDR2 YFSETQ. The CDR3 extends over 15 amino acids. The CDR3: CASETSGGNTGELFF. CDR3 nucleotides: TGCGCCAGCGAAACTAGCGGGGGGAACACCGGGGAGCTGTTTTTT.

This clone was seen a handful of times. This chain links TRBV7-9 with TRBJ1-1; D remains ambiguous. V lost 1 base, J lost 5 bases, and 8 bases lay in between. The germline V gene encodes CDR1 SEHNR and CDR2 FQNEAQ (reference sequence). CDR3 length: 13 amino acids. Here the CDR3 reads CASSLDRGTEAFF. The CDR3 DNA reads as TGTGCCAGCAGCTTAGATCGCGGAACTGAAGCTTTCTTT.

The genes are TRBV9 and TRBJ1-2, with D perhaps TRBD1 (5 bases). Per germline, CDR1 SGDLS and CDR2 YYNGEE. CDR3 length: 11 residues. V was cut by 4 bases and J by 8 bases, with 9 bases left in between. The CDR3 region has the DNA TGTGCCAGCAGCTTTAGGGGAGGCTACACCTTC. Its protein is CASSFRGGYTF. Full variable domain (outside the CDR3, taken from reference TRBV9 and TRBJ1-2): DSGVTQTPKHLITATGQRVTLRCSPRSGDLSVYWYQQSLDQGLQFLIQYYNGEERAKGNILERFSAQQFPDLHSELNLSSLELGDSALYFCASSFRGGYTFGSGTRLTVV.

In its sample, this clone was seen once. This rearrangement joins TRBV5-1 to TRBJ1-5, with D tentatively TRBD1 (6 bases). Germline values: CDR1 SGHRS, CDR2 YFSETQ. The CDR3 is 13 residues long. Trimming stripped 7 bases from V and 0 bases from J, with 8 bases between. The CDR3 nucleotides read TGCGCCAGCGCCAGGGGTAGCAATCAGCCCCAGCATTTT. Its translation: CASARGSNQPQHF.

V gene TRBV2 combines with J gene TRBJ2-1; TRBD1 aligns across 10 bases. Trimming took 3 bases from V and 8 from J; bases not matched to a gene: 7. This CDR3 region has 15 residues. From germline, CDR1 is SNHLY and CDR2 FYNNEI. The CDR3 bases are TGTGCCAGCAGTGAGATTGGACAGGGGGAGGATGAGCAGTTCTTC. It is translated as CASSEIGQGEDEQFF.